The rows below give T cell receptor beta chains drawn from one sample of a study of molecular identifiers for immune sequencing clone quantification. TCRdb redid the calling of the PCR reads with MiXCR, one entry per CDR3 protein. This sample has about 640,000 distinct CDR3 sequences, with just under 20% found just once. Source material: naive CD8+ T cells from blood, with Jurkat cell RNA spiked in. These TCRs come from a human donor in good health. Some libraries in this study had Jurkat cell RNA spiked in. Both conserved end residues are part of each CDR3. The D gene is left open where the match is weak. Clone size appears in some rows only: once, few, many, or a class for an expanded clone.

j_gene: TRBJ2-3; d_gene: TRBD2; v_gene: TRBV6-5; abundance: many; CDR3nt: TGTGCCAGCAGTTACTACTCCCTAGGGGGACTAGCGGGACCTGAGGCGCAGTATTTT; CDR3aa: CASSYYSLGGLAGPEAQYF
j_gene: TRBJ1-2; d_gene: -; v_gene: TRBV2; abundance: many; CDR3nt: TGTGCCAGCAGTGAAGTGGGGGTATATGGCTACACCTTC; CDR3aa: CASSEVGVYGYTF
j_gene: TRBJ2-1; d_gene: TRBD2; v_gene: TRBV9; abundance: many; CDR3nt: TGTGCCAGCAGCGTAGCCCCCCTAGCGGGAGCGTTCAATGAGCAGTTCTTC; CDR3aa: CASSVAPLAGAFNEQFF
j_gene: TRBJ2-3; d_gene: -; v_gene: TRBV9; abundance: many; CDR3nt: TGTGCCAGCAGCGTAGGGCGGAGCACAGATACGCAGTATTTT; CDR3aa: CASSVGRSTDTQYF
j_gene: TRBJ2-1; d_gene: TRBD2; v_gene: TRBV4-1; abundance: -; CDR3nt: TGCGCCAGCAGCCAAGGCGGCGGGAGAGTCTACAATGAGCAGTTCTTC; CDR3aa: CASSQGGGRVYNEQFF
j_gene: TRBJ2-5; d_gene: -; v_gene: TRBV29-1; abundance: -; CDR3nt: TGCAGCGTTGACCCCACAAGCCAAGAGACCCAGTACTTC; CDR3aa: CSVDPTSQETQYF
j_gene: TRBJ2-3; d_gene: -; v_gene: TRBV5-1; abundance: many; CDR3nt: TGCGCCAGCAGCGCCCGCGTGGTAGATACGCAGTATTTT; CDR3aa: CASSARVVDTQYF
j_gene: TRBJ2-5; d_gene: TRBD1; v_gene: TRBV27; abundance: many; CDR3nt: TGTGCCAGCAGTTTAGGGACAGTAGAGACCCAGTACTTC; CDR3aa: CASSLGTVETQYF
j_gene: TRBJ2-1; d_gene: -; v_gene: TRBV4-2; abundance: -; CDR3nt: TGTGCCAGCAGCCAAGATTCGGGTACAAGTGGGCAGTTCTTC; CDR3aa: CASSQDSGTSGQFF
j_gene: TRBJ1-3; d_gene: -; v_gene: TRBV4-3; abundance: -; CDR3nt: TGCGCCAGCAGCCAAGGAGACAGAACGGGAGGAAACACCATATATTTT; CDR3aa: CASSQGDRTGGNTIYF
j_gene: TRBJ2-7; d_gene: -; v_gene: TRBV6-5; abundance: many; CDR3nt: TGTGCCAGCAGTTACTTCGGGGCGGCGACCTACGAGCAGTACTTC; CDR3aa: CASSYFGAATYEQYF
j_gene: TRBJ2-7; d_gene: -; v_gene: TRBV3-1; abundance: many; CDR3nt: TGTGCCAGCAGCCAAGATAAAGGGCAGTTTTACGAGCAGTACTTC; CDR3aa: CASSQDKGQFYEQYF
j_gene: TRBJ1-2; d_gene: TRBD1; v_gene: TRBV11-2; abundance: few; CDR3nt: TGTGCCAGCAGCTTAGGGCAGGGGGCATGGTATGGCTACACCTTC; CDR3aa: CASSLGQGAWYGYTF
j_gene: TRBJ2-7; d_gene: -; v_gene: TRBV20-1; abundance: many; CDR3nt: TGCAGTGCTAGAGATAGGGCCACGACCTACGAGCAGTACTTC; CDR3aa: CSARDRATTYEQYF
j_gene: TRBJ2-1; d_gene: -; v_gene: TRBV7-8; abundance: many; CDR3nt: TGTGCCAGCAGCTTAATAGAATACAATGAGCAGTTCTTC; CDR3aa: CASSLIEYNEQFF
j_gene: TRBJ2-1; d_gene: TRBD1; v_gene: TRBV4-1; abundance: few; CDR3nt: TGCGCCAGCAGCCAAGCGGGACAGGGGTACTCCTACAATGAGCAGTTCTTC; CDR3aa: CASSQAGQGYSYNEQFF
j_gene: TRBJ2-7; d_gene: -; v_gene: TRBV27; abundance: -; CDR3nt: TGTGCCAGCAGTGCGGGCCCCACCTACGAGCAGTACTTC; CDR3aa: CASSAGPTYEQYF
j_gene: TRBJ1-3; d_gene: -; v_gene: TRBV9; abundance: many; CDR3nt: TGTGCCAGCAGCGTTGGAGCAGGCCCTGGAAACACCATATATTTT; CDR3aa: CASSVGAGPGNTIYF
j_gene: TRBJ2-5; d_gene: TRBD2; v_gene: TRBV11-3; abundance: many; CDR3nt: TGTGCCAGCAGCTTAGACTCCGGACCCGGGACTAGCGGACAAGAGACCCAGTACTTC; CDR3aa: CASSLDSGPGTSGQETQYF
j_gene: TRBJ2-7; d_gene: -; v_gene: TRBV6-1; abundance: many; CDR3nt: TGTGCCAGCAGTAGCGGAGGGGACAACGAGCAGTACTTC; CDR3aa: CASSSGGDNEQYF
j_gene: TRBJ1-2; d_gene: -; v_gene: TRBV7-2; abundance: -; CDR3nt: TGTGCCAGCCTGATTAGAGGACAAGCAAACTATGGCTACACCTTC; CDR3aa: CASLIRGQANYGYTF
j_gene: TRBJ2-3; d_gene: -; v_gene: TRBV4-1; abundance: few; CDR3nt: TGCGCCAGCAGCCACGGCGCAGGGAGGCCAGATACGCAGTATTTT; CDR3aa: CASSHGAGRPDTQYF
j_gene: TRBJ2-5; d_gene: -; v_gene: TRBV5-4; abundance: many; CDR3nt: TGTGCCAGCAGCTTGCCAACCGGGCCCTCCGAGGAGACCCAGTACTTC; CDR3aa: CASSLPTGPSEETQYF
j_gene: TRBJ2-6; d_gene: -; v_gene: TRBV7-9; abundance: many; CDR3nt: TGTGCCAGCACCCAGCGGGACAGAGACTCTGGGGCCAACGTCCTGACTTTC; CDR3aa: CASTQRDRDSGANVLTF
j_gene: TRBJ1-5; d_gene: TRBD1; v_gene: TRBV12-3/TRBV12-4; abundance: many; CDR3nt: TGTGCCAGCAGTCCTAGTACAGGGGTTGTTGAGCCCCAGCATTTT; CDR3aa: CASSPSTGVVEPQHF
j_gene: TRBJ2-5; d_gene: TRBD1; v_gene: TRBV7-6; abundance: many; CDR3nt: TGTGCCAGCAGCTCCCGGGACAGGCAAGAGACCCAGTACTTC; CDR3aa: CASSSRDRQETQYF
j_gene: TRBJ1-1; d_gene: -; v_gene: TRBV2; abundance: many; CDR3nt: TGTGCCAGCAGTGAAGAAGAGGGGATGAACACTGAAGCTTTCTTT; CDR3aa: CASSEEEGMNTEAFF
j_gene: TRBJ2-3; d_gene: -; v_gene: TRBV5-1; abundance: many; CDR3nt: TGCGCCAGCAGCGCCGTTAGCACAGATACGCAGTATTTT; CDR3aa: CASSAVSTDTQYF
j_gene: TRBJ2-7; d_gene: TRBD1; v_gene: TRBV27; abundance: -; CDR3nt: TGTGCCAGCAGTCCTGCCGGGACAGGATTCTACGAGCAGTACTTC; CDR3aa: CASSPAGTGFYEQYF
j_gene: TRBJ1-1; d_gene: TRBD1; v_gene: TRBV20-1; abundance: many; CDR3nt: TGCAGTGCTAGAGACGGGACAGGGGTAGGGGCTTTCTTT; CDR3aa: CSARDGTGVGAFF
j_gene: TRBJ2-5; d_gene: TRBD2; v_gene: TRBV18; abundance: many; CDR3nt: TGTGCCAGCTCACCCGTGCTAGCGGAACAAGAGACCCAGTACTTC; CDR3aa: CASSPVLAEQETQYF
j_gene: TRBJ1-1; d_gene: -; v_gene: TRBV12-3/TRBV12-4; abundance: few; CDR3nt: TGTGCCAGCACCTCCGGTGGAATGAACACTGAAGCTTTCTTT; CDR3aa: CASTSGGMNTEAFF
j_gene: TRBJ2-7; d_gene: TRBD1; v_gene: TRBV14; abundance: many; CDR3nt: TGTGCCAGCAGCCCCATTAAGACAGGGGGCGAGGGCGAGCAGTACTTC; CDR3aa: CASSPIKTGGEGEQYF
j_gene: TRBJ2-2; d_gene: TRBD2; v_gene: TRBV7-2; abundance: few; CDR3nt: TGTGCCAGCAGCCTAGAGCGGGAGCCCGGGGAGCTGTTTTTT; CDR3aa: CASSLEREPGELFF
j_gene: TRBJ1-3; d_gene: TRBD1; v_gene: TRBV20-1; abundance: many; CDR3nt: TGCAGTGCTAGGCCCGGGACAGGGGGTTACTCTGGAAACACCATATATTTT; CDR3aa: CSARPGTGGYSGNTIYF
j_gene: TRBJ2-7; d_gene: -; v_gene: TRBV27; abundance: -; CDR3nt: TGTGCCAGCAGTTTCCGGCTTAACTACGAGCAGTACTTC; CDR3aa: CASSFRLNYEQYF
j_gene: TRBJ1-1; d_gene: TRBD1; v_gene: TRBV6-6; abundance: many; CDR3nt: TGTGCCAGCAGTTACGTGACAGGGGGCACTGAAGCTTTCTTT; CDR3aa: CASSYVTGGTEAFF
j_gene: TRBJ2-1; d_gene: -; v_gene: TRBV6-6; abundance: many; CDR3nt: TGTGCCAGCAGTTACCTTGGCCTTCCGGATGAGCAGTTCTTC; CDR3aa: CASSYLGLPDEQFF
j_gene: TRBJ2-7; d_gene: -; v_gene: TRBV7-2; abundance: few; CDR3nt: TGTGCCAGCAGCTTACCTCACTACGAGCAGTACTTC; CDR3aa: CASSLPHYEQYF
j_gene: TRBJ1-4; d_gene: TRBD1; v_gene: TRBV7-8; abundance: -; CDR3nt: TGTGCCAGCAGCTTAGACTTGGACAGGCGAACTAGTGAAAAACTGTTTTTT; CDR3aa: CASSLDLDRRTSEKLFF
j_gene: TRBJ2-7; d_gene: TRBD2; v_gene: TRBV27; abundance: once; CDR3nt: TGTGCCAGCAGTTCCCAACAATTTGGCGGGAGTCCCTACGAGCAGTACTTC; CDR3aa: CASSSQQFGGSPYEQYF
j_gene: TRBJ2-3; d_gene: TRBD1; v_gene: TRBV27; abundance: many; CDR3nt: TGTGCCAGCAGCTTACAGGGGTCCACAGATACGCAGTATTTT; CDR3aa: CASSLQGSTDTQYF
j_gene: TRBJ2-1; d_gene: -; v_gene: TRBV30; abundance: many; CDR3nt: TGTGCCTGGAGTCTACAGGACGATTTAGGGGGCAATGAGCAGTTCTTC; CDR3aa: CAWSLQDDLGGNEQFF
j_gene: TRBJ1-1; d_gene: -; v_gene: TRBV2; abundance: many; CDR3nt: TGTGCCAGCAGTGTAAACACGAACACTGAAGCTTTCTTT; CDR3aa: CASSVNTNTEAFF
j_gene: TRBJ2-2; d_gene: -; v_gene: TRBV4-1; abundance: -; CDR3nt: TGCGCCAGCAGCCAATATACGACCGGGGAGCTGTTTTTT; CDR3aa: CASSQYTTGELFF
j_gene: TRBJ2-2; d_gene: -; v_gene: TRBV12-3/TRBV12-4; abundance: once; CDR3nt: TGTGCCAGCAGTTCAATTTGGTCGGGTGAATCTGGGGAGCTGTTTTTT; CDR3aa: CASSSIWSGESGELFF
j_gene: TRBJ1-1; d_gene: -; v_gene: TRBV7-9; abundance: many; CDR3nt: TGTGCCAGCAGCTATATGTCGAACACTGAAGCTTTCTTT; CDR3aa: CASSYMSNTEAFF
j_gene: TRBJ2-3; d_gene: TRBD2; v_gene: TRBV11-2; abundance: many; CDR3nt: TGTGCCAGCAGTTGGGGACTAGTTCGTTCTAAGACAGATACGCAGTATTTT; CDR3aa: CASSWGLVRSKTDTQYF
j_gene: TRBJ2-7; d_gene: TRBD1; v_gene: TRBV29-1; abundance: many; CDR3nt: TGCAGCGTTGAAGGGGGACAGGGACCCTACGAGCAGTACTTC; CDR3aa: CSVEGGQGPYEQYF